A single sample gave rise to the 29 T cell receptor beta chains below, sequenced in a study of Tregs in tolerant kidney transplant recipients. TCRdb's copy holds only in-frame clones and misses some; the assay was immunoSEQ multiplex PCR. In the table there are approximately 15,000 clones, about 80% of which are singletons. The material was Tregs from blood, obtained before the transplant. The receptors shown here come from a human donor who received a combined kidney and bone marrow transplant.

In this sample, this clone turned up once. The V gene is TRBV7-6, the J gene TRBJ2-7; TRBD2 aligns across 11 bases. CDR1 SGHVS and CDR2 FNYEAQ come from the germline V gene. The CDR3 extends over 15 amino acids. The J segment lost 7 bases and the V segment lost 3 bases, leaving 8 bases of the junction unmatched. The CDR3 protein is CASSFLAGGPGEQYF. The CDR3 DNA sequence: TGTGCCAGCAGCTTTTTAGCGGGAGGGCCGGGGGAGCAGTACTTC. Using reference TRBV7-6 and TRBJ2-7 for the parts outside the CDR3, the full variable domain is GAGVSQSPRYKVTKRGQDVALRCDPISGHVSLYWYRQALGQGPEFLTYFNYEAQQDKSGLPNDRFSAERPEGSISTLTIQRTEQRDSAMYRCASSFLAGGPGEQYFGPGTRLTVT.

The chain joins TRBV19 to TRBJ2-6, with TRBD1 identical over 10 bases. The germline CDR1 and CDR2 sequences are LNHDA and SQIVND (reference sequence). Trimming took 3 bases from V and 0 from J; bases not matched to a gene: 14. CDR3 length: 21 residues. The CDR3 reads CASSIRDRGFGPLSGANVLTF. The CDR3 DNA reads as TGTGCCAGTAGTATCCGGGACAGGGGATTCGGGCCTCTCTCTGGGGCCAACGTCCTGACTTTC. Complete variable domain (other parts from reference TRBV19 and TRBJ2-6): DGGITQSPKYLFRKEGQNVTLSCEQNLNHDAMYWYRQDPGQGLRLIYYSQIVNDFQKGDIAEGYSVSREKKESFPLTVTSAQKNPTAFYLCASSIRDRGFGPLSGANVLTFGAGSRLTVL.

V and J are TRBV6-5 and TRBJ2-2; possible D gene TRBD2, 5 bases. CDR1 is MNHEY and CDR2 is SVGAGI in the germline V gene. V dropped 0 bases and J dropped 7 bases, with 9 bases sitting between them. CDR3 length equals 14 residues. CDR3 region: CASSYSLGDGELFF. The CDR3 DNA reads TGTGCCAGCAGTTACTCGCTCGGGGACGGGGAGCTGTTTTTT.

J is TRBJ2-7 and V is TRBV6-5; D possibly corresponds to TRBD1 (5 bases). The CDR3 length is 13 residues. V lost 5 bases to trimming and J lost 12 bases, with 20 bases between them. Germline loops: CDR1 MNHEY, CDR2 SVGAGI. This chain's CDR3 is CASSPPAGPPLYF. The DNA of the CDR3 is TGTGCCAGCAGTCCCCCCGCAGGGCCTCCCCTGTACTTC.

V and J are TRBV2 and TRBJ2-2; weak D call: TRBD2 (6 bases). The CDR3 is 14 amino acids. V lost 4 bases and J 7 bases, leaving 13 bases between the germline ends. The germline CDR1 and CDR2 sequences are SNHLY and FYNNEI. CDR3 in amino acids: CASSVGRGNGELFF. For the CDR3, the DNA is TGTGCCAGCAGTGTAGGCCGGGGGAACGGGGAGCTGTTTTTT.

The rearrangement links TRBV28 to TRBJ2-7; D remains ambiguous. The ends were cut back, 3 bases at V and 5 bases at J, with 11 bases in the middle. The CDR3 length is 13 residues. Germline V lookup: CDR1 MDHEN, CDR2 SYDVKM. This chain's CDR3 is CASSFYSRDEQYF. Written as DNA, the CDR3 is TGTGCCAGCAGTTTCTATTCTCGAGACGAGCAGTACTTC.

The gene calls are TRBV5-1 and TRBJ1-1; weak D call: TRBD1 (6 bases). The CDR3 is 14 residues long. With 4 bases removed from V and 5 bases from J, the gap between germline ends came to 15 bases. Germline CDR1 reads SGHRS; CDR2 reads YFSETQ. This CDR3 reads CASSPETGRTEAFF. The DNA for the CDR3 is TGCGCCAGCAGCCCGGAAACAGGGAGAACTGAAGCTTTCTTT.

This chain uses TRBV18 with TRBJ1-1; TRBD1 matches at 7 bases. CDR3 size: 12 residues. The V gene's germline CDR1 is KGHSH and CDR2 LQKENI. With 4 bases clipped from V and 11 bases from J, the junction kept 7 bases outside the gene matches. The chain's CDR3 is CASSLQGQSAFF. DNA for the CDR3: TGTGCCAGCTCACTCCAGGGACAGTCGGCTTTCTTT.

CDR3 residues: CASSPRGRGNQPQHF. The CDR3 region has the DNA TGTGCCAGCAGCCCCAGGGGGCGAGGAAATCAGCCCCAGCATTTT. The V and J genes are TRBV5-8 and TRBJ1-5, with 8 bases lining up with TRBD1. V gave up 4 bases and J gave up 4 bases; unmatched junction bases: 7. The germline gives CDR1 SGHTS, CDR2 YDEGEE. The CDR3 has 15 residues.

CDR3 sequence reads: CASRERQGYNEQFF. DNA for the CDR3: TGTGCCAGCAGGGAAAGACAGGGCTACAATGAGCAGTTCTTC. The rearrangement joins TRBV6-6 to TRBJ2-1, with 7 bases aligning to TRBD1. This CDR3 is built from 14 residues. V gave up 6 bases and J gave up 3 bases; unmatched junction bases: 5. Germline lookup yields CDR1 MNHNY and CDR2 SVGAGI (reference sequence).

This chain joins TRBV4-1 and TRBJ2-3, with a tentative D call TRBD2 (5 bases). CDR1 MGHRA and CDR2 YSYEKL come from the germline V gene. This CDR3 contains 15 residues. The germline V and J ends were trimmed by 0 bases and 5 bases, with 12 bases remaining between them. The CDR3, as DNA: TGCGCCAGCAGCCAAGAGGCCGGGGTGGGAGATACGCAGTATTTT. Protein sequence: CASSQEAGVGDTQYF.

This chain's CDR3 is CAWSQTRVETQYF. The CDR3, as DNA: TGTGCCTGGAGCCAGACTAGAGTGGAGACCCAGTACTTC. V gene TRBV30 combines with J gene TRBJ2-5, with D perhaps matching TRBD2 (6 bases). Trimming left V 3 bases short and J 5 bases short, with 13 bases between. Germline CDR1 reads GTSNPN; CDR2 reads SVGIG (reference sequence). The CDR3 spans 13 residues.

V and J are TRBV12-5 and TRBJ2-6; a possible D gene is TRBD1 (5 bases). V was shortened by 5 bases and J by 5 bases, with 19 bases between the two germline ends. CDR1 is LGHNT, CDR2 FRNRAP, per germline. This CDR3 comprises 17 residues. CDR3 sequence (DNA): TGTGCTAGTGGTAGTCGTGCAGGACAAAGTCGGGCCAACGTCCTGACTTTC. This codes for CASGSRAGQSRANVLTF.

The chain is built from TRBV9 and TRBJ2-7, with D maybe TRBD2 (6 bases). Trimming took 0 bases from V and 8 from J, leaving 18 bases between them. The CDR3 is made up of 15 amino acids. Germline assignment: CDR1 SGDLS and CDR2 YYNGEE. The CDR3 coding sequence is TGTGCCAGCAGCGTAGCGGGAGCACGCGCGGCGAAGCAGTACTTC. Translating it yields CASSVAGARAAKQYF.

The V call is TRBV7-2, the J call TRBJ2-3; TRBD2 aligns across 10 bases. The germline V gene has CDR1 SGHTA and CDR2 FQGNSA. V shed 11 bases and J 5 bases; nucleotides not matched to a gene: 7. This CDR3 has 13 residues. CDR3 protein: CAHGAGGGDTQYF. The CDR3, as DNA: TGTGCCCATGGAGCGGGGGGGGGAGATACGCAGTATTTT.

This chain connects TRBV5-8 to TRBJ2-4, with D maybe TRBD1 (5 bases). With 2 bases removed from V and 3 bases from J, the gap between germline ends came to 15 bases. Germline CDR1 SGHTS, CDR2 YDEGEE. CDR3 length: 16 amino acids. The CDR3 loop reads CASSFLSSQGKNIQYF. The CDR3 nucleotides read TGTGCCAGCAGCTTTCTCAGCTCCCAGGGCAAAAACATTCAGTACTTC.

The chain has TRBV28 and TRBJ2-7; the D gene is possibly TRBD1 (6 bases). The V gene lost 7 bases and the J gene lost 3 bases, with 19 bases spanning the gap. Germline-derived CDR1 and CDR2 are MDHEN and SYDVKM. The CDR3 loop spans 15 amino acids. The CDR3 loop reads CASTTGLGAVYEQYF. The CDR3 nucleotides are TGTGCCAGCACCACGGGGCTGGGGGCCGTCTACGAGCAGTACTTC. The complete variable domain, with remaining parts taken from reference TRBV28 and TRBJ2-7, reads DVKVTQSSRYLVKRTGEKVFLECVQDMDHENMFWYRQDPGLGLRLIYFSYDVKMKEKGDIPEGYSVSREKKERFSLILESASTNQTSMYLCASTTGLGAVYEQYFGPGTRLTVT.

This chain joins TRBV18 and TRBJ1-2; unclear D gene. This CDR3 has 15 residues. Trimming pared 1 base from V and 6 bases from J, leaving 15 bases between. Germline V gives CDR1 KGHSH, CDR2 LQKENI. CDR3 nucleotide sequence: TGTGCCAGCTCACCACAGGCAGGAATCCTTGATGGCTACACCTTC. Its protein product is CASSPQAGILDGYTF.

The V gene is TRBV29-1, the J gene TRBJ2-5; D gene uncertain. Germline lookup yields CDR1 SQVTM and CDR2 ANQGSEA. Trimming removed 2 bases from V and 5 bases from J, with 3 bases in between. This CDR3 is built from 10 residues. As DNA, the CDR3 is TGCAGCGTTGAAACTGAGACCCAGTACTTC. Residues: CSVETETQYF.

The chain employs TRBV5-1 and TRBJ1-1; D gene unclear. Germline values: CDR1 SGHRS, CDR2 YFSETQ. Between the trimmed V and J ends, which lost 0 bases and 8 bases, there was a span of 11 bases. The CDR3 spans 13 residues. CDR3 coding DNA: TGCGCCAGCAGCTTGGCCTTGGTGCAGGAAGCTTTCTTT. Translation: CASSLALVQEAFF.

The chain links TRBV27 to TRBJ2-3; 9 bases align to TRBD2. V lost 5 bases, J lost 3 bases, and 18 bases stayed unmatched. Germline loops: CDR1 MNHEY, CDR2 SMNVEV (reference sequence). The CDR3 length is 19 residues. DNA for the CDR3: TGTGCCAGCAGTCCAATAGGGTTTGGGCGGGAGGGCCGAACAGATACGCAGTATTTT. Its translation: CASSPIGFGREGRTDTQYF.

The rearrangement links TRBV2 to TRBJ2-1, with D possibly matching TRBD1 (5 bases). V lost 4 bases to trimming and J lost 1 base, with 11 bases between them. CDR3 length equals 15 residues. CDR1 and CDR2 from the germline V gene are SNHLY and FYNNEI. The CDR3 protein is CASSGGGRSYNEQFF. The CDR3 DNA is TGTGCCAGCAGTGGGGGCGGTAGATCCTACAATGAGCAGTTCTTC.

The rearrangement links TRBV2 to TRBJ1-1; 8 nucleotides align to TRBD1. V lost 5 bases, J lost 1 base, and 3 bases stayed unmatched. The germline V gene has CDR1 SNHLY and CDR2 FYNNEI. There are 14 residues in the CDR3. In DNA, the CDR3 is TGTGCCAGCAGTTCACAGGGGGGGAACACTGAAGCTTTCTTT. Its translation: CASSSQGGNTEAFF.

In its sample, this clone ranks as medium-sized. The chain joins TRBV6-1 to TRBJ1-2, with 9 bases fitting TRBD1. Germline loops: CDR1 MNHNS, CDR2 SASEGT. This CDR3 spans 13 amino acids. V trimming: 6 bases; J trimming: 8 bases; junction bases outside the gene matches: 7. CDR3 loop: CASRRGQGLGYTF. In DNA form, the CDR3 reads TGTGCCAGCAGGAGAGGACAGGGGCTAGGCTACACCTTC.

V and J are TRBV28 and TRBJ2-1; D ambiguous. Trimming took 2 bases from V and 13 from J, leaving 9 bases between them. This CDR3 has 11 amino acids. Germline loops: CDR1 MDHEN, CDR2 SYDVKM. CDR3 residues: CASSLRAVQFF. CDR3 nucleotide sequence: TGTGCCAGCAGTTTACGAGCTGTTCAGTTCTTC.

For this clone: A junction end diverges from the germline sequence, so it may reflect a read error. The rearrangement joins TRBV18 to TRBJ2-4; 7 bases align to TRBD1. There are 14 residues in the CDR3. Germline assignment: CDR1 KGHSH and CDR2 LQKENI. The CDR3 DNA reads TGTGCCAGCTCAGAGGGGACAGCCACAAACATTCAGTACTTC. The encoded protein is CASSEGTATNIQYF.

The chain joins TRBV6-5 to TRBJ2-3; D perhaps matches TRBD2 (6 bases). V was cut by 2 bases and J by 2 bases, with 8 bases left in between. CDR3 length: 14 residues. Germline values: CDR1 MNHEY, CDR2 SVGAGI. This CDR3 is CASSYRRVTDTQYF. CDR3 in DNA: TGTGCCAGCAGTTACAGGAGGGTCACAGATACGCAGTATTTT.

This clone was seen a few times. This sequence joins TRBV7-9 and TRBJ1-5; the D is unclear. Trimming cost V 1 base and J 4 bases, with 17 bases left between them. CDR1 and CDR2 from the germline V gene are SEHNR and FQNEAQ (reference sequence). CDR3 length: 17 residues. The CDR3 here is CASSLGATGKGNQPQHF. The CDR3 region has the DNA TGTGCCAGCAGCTTAGGGGCAACCGGGAAGGGAAATCAGCCCCAGCATTTT.

The rearrangement uses TRBV29-1 and TRBJ2-2; D remains unclear. Germline CDR1 and CDR2: SQVTM and ANQGSEA. CDR3 length: 11 amino acids. V was shortened by 7 bases and J by 4 bases, with 7 bases between the two germline ends. The CDR3 spells CSATVTGELFF. CDR3 sequence (DNA): TGCAGCGCTACAGTCACCGGGGAGCTGTTTTTT.